The 10 T cell receptor beta chains in this list originate from one sample, sequenced in a study of T cells after yellow fever vaccination. TCRdb reprocessed the 5' RACE reads with MiXCR, giving one entry per CDR3 protein. The sample lists approximately 110,000 distinct CDR3 sequences, 7% to 8.5% occurring once. Specimen: CD8+ T cells sorted from PBMCs, collected 45 days after the yellow fever booster vaccination. The receptors derive from a man younger than 40 who received the YFV17D yellow fever vaccine.

The table lists this clonotype with a few counts. V gene TRBV12-3 or TRBV12-4 combines with J gene TRBJ1-2; 7 nucleotides agree with TRBD1. The V gene end was trimmed by 7 bases and the J gene end by 5 bases; junction bases not matched to a gene: 16. The CDR3 has 16 residues. CDR3 residues: CASTRLGSDRVYGYTF. CDR3 nucleotides: TGTGCCAGCACCCGATTAGGGTCCGACAGGGTTTATGGCTACACCTTC.

This clonotype was counted at least ten times. The chain recombines TRBV18 with TRBJ2-7, with D possibly matching TRBD1 (6 bases). The CDR3 spans 14 residues. V was shortened by 3 bases and J by 2 bases, with 11 bases between the two germline ends. Per the germline V gene, CDR1 is KGHSH and CDR2 is LQKENI. The CDR3 DNA follows: TGTGCCAGCTCACCGGACAGAGAGACCTACGAGCAGTACTTC. Translated, it gives CASSPDRETYEQYF.

This clonotype was found many times. The chain employs TRBV4-3 and TRBJ2-7; unclear D gene. Germline values: CDR1 LGHNA, CDR2 YSLEER. This CDR3 is built from 15 residues. Between the trimmed V and J ends, which lost 0 bases and 2 bases, there was a span of 11 bases. The CDR3, as DNA: TGCGCCAGCAGCCAAGAGGGGTCGCCCACCTACGAGCAGTACTTC. Translation gives CASSQEGSPTYEQYF.

This sequence joins TRBV14 and TRBJ2-7; 8 bases map to TRBD1. With V trimmed by 0 bases and J by 3 bases, 4 bases remained unmatched. The CDR3 covers 15 residues. Germline V CDR1 and CDR2: SGHDN, FVKESK. CDR3 sequence (DNA): TGTGCCAGCAGCCAAGATGACGGACAGGGCTACGAGCAGTACTTC. Its protein product is CASSQDDGQGYEQYF. The full variable domain, with the rest looked up from reference TRBV14 and TRBJ2-7, is EAGVTQFPSHSVIEKGQTVTLRCDPISGHDNLYWYRRVMGKEIKFLLHFVKESKQDESGMPNNRFLAERTGGTYSTLKVQPAELEDSGVYFCASSQDDGQGYEQYFGPGTRLTVT.

Points on this clonotype: A single base separates this from a much larger clone, so it may be a read error. V gene TRBV12-3 or TRBV12-4 combines with J gene TRBJ2-2; 11 positions match TRBD2. The CDR3 length is 16 residues. Unmatched junction bases numbered 9, after V lost 8 bases and J lost 4 bases. CDR3 residues: CASGTGTSGITGELFF. In DNA, the CDR3 is TGTGCCAGCGGAACCGGGACTAGCGGCATCACCGGGGAGCTGTTTTTT.

There are a few counts of this clonotype. The chain couples TRBV5-1 to TRBJ2-7; a weak D match, TRBD1 (5 bases). CDR1 is SGHRS, CDR2 YFSETQ, per germline. Trimming cost V 4 bases and J 7 bases, with 15 bases left between them. The CDR3 runs to 13 residues. The CDR3 is CASSPDKAREQYF. The CDR3 coding sequence is TGCGCCAGCAGCCCGGACAAAGCCAGGGAGCAGTACTTC.

Turning to this clonotype: A much bigger clone sits one base away, suggesting this may be a read error. This chain links TRBV29-1 with TRBJ2-7; D may match TRBD1 or TRBD2 (6 bases each). CDR1 is SQVTM, CDR2 ANQGSEA, per germline. Trimming cost V 1 base and J 7 bases, with 20 bases left between them. The CDR3 runs 15 residues. The CDR3 here is CSVEAARGAYNEQYF. For the CDR3, the DNA is TGCAGCGTTGAAGCTGCGAGGGGGGCCTACAATGAGCAGTACTTC.

This clonotype was seen repeatedly, ten times or more. This chain uses TRBV21-1 with TRBJ2-7. TRBV21-1 constitutes a pseudogene. The CDR3 has 12 amino acids. This CDR3 is CASSKDTYEQYF. The CDR3, as DNA: TGTGCCAGCAGCAAAGACACCTACGAGCAGTACTTC.

Points on this clonotype: This may be a read error, as it is one base from a much larger clone. The J gene is TRBJ2-5, the V gene TRBV18, with D possibly TRBD2 on 6 matching bases. The CDR3 has 15 residues. V was cut by 0 bases and J by 4 bases, with 12 bases left in between. From germline, CDR1 is KGHSH and CDR2 LQKENI. CDR3 amino acids: CASSPPVGGAETQYF. DNA for the CDR3: TGTGCCAGCTCACCACCAGTCGGAGGGGCAGAGACCCAGTACTTC. Full variable domain (rest looked up from reference TRBV18 and TRBJ2-5): NAGVMQNPRHLVRRRGQEARLRCSPMKGHSHVYWYRQLPEEGLKFMVYLQKENIIDESGMPKERFSAEFPKEGPSILRIQQVVRGDSAAYFCASSPPVGGAETQYFGPGTRLLVL.

This clonotype has more than one count but fewer than ten. CDR3 bases: TGTGCCAGCAGTTATCAGGGCGGAACTGAAGCTTTCTTT. Protein sequence: CASSYQGGTEAFF. V is TRBV12-3 or TRBV12-4 and J is TRBJ1-1, with D maybe TRBD1 (5 bases). V dropped 4 bases and J dropped 5 bases, with 11 bases sitting between them. The CDR3 is 13 residues long.